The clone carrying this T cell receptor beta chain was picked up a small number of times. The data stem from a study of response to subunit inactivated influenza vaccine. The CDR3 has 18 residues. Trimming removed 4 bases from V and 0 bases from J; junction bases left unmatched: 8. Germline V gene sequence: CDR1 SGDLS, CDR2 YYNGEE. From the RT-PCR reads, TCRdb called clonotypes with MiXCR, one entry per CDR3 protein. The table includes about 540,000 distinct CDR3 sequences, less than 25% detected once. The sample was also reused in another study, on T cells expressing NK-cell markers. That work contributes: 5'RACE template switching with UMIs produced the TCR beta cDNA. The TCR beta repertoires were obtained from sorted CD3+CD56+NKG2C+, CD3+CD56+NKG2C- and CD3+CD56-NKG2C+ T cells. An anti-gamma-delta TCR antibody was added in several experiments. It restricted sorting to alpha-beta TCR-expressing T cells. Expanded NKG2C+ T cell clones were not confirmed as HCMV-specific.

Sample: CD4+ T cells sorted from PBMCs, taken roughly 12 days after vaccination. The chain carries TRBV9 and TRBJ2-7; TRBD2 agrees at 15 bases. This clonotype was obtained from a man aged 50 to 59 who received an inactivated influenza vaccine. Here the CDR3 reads CASSTGLAGGHRSYEQYF. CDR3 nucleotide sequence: TGTGCCAGCAGCACTGGACTAGCGGGGGGGCATCGCTCCTACGAGCAGTACTTC.